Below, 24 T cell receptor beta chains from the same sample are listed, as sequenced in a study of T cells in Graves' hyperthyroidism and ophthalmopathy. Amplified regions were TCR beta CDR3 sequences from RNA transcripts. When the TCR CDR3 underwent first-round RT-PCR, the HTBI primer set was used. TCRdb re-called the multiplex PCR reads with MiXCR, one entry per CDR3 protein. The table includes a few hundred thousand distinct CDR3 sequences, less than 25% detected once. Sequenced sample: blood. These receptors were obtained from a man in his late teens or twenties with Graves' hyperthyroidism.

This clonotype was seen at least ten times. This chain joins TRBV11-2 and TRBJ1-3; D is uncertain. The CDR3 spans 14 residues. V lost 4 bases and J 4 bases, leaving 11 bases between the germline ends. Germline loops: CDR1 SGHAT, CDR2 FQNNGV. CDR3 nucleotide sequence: TGTGCCAGCAGCTGGACGGAGGACGGAAACACCATATATTTT. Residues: CASSWTEDGNTIYF.

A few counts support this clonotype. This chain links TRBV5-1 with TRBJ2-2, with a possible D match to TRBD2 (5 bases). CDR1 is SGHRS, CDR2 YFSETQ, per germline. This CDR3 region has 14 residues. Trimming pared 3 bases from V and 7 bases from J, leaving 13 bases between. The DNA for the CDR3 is TGCGCCAGCAGCTCGCCAGCGGTAGACGGGGAGCTGTTTTTT. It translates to CASSSPAVDGELFF.

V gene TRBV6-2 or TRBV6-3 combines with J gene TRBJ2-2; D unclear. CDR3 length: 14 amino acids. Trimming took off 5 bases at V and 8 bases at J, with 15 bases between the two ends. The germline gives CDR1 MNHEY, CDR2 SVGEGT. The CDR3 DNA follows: TGTGCCAGCAGTCCCACCCGGACGTCTGGGGAGCTGTTTTTT. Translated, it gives CASSPTRTSGELFF.

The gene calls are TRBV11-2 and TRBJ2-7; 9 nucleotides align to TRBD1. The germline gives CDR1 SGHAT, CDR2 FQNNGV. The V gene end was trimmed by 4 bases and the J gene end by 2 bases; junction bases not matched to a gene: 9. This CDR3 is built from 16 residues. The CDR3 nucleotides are TGTGCCAGCAGCTCCTGGTATGGGACAGGGACCTACGAGCAGTACTTC. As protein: CASSSWYGTGTYEQYF.

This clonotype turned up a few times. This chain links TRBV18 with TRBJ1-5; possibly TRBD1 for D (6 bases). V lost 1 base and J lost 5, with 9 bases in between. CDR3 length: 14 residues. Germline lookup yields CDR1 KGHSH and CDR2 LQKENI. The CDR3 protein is CASSPQGGDQPQHF. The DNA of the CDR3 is TGTGCCAGCTCACCACAGGGGGGGGATCAGCCCCAGCATTTT.

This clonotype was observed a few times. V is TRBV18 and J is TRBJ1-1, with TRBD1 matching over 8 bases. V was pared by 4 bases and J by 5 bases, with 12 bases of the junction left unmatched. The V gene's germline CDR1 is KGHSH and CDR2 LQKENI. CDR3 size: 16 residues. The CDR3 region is CASSHSRERTGTEAFF. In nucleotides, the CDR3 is TGTGCCAGCTCACATTCTAGGGAGCGGACAGGGACTGAAGCTTTCTTT.

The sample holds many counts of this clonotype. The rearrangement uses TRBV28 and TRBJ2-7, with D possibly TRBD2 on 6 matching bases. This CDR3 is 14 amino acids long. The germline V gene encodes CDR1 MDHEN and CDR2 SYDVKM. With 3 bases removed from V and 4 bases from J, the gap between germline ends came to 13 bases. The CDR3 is CASSFSGVGYEQYF. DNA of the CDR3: TGTGCCAGCAGTTTCTCGGGGGTCGGGTACGAGCAGTACTTC.

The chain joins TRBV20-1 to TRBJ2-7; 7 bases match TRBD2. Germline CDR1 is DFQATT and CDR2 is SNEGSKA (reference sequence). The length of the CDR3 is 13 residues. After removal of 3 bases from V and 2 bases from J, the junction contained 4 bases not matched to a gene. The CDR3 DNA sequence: TGCAGTGCTAGGGGCGGGGGAACCTACGAGCAGTACTTC. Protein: CSARGGGTYEQYF.

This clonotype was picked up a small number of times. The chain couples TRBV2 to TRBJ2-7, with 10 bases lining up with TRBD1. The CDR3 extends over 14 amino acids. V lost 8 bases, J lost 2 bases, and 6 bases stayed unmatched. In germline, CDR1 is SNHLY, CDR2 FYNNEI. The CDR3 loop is CASAGTGAPYEQYF. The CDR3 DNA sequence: TGTGCCAGCGCCGGGACAGGGGCCCCCTACGAGCAGTACTTC.

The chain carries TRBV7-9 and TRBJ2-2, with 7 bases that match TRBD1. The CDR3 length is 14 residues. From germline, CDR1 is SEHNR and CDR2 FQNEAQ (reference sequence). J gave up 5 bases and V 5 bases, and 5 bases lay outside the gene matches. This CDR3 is CASSAARGTGELFF. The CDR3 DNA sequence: TGTGCCAGCAGCGCAGCCAGGGGGACCGGGGAGCTGTTTTTT.

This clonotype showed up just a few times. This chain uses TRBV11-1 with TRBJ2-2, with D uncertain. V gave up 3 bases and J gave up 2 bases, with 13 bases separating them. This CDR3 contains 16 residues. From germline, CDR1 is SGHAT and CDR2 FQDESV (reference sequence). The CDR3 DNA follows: TGTGCCAGCAGCTTGGGCCTGACCCCCAACACCGGGGAGCTGTTTTTT. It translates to CASSLGLTPNTGELFF.

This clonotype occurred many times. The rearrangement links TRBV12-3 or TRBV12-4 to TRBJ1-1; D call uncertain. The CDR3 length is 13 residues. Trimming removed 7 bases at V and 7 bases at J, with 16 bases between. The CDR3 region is CASTLGVGLEAFF. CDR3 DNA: TGTGCCAGCACCCTTGGGGTAGGCCTTGAAGCTTTCTTT.

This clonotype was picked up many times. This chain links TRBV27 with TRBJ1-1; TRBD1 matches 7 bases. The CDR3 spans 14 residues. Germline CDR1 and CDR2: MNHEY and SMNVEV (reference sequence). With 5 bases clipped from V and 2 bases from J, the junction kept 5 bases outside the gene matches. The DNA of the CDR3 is TGTGCCAGCAGTCCTGACAGGGACAACACTGAAGCTTTCTTT. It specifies CASSPDRDNTEAFF.

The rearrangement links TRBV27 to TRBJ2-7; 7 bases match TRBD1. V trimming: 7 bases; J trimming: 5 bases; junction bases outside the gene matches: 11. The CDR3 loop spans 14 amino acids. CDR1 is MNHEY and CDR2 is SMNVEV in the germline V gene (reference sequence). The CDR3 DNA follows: TGTGCCAGCACCTATTCGGGCAGGGGGAACGAGCAGTACTTC. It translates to CASTYSGRGNEQYF.

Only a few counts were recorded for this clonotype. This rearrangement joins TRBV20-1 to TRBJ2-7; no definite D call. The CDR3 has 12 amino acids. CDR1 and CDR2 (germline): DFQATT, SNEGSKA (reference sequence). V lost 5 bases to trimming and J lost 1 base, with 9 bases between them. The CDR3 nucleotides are TGCAGTGCTCAAGACATTTCCTACGAGCAGTACTTC. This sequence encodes CSAQDISYEQYF.

The CDR3 nucleotides are TGTGCCAGCCGGAAGGGGACAGGGGGTCAGCCCCAGCATTTT. This encodes CASRKGTGGQPQHF. This chain uses TRBV28 with TRBJ1-5, with 11 bases fitting TRBD1. This CDR3 contains 14 residues. Germline CDR1 MDHEN, CDR2 SYDVKM. V shed 8 bases and J 6 bases; nucleotides not matched to a gene: 6.

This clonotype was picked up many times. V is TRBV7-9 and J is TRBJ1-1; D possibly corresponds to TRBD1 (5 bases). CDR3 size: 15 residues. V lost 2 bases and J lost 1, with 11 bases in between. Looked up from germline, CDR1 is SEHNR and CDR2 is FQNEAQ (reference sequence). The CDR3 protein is CASSLTGQSNTEAFF. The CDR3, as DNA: TGTGCCAGCAGCTTAACAGGACAATCGAACACTGAAGCTTTCTTT.

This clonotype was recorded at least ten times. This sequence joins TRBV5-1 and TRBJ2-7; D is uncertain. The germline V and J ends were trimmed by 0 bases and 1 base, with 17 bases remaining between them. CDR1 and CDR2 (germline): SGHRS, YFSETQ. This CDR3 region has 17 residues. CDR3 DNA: TGCGCCAGCAGCTTGGTCGTGTCCGGAAGAGGATCCTACGAGCAGTACTTC. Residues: CASSLVVSGRGSYEQYF. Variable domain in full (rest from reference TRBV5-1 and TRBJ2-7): KAGVTQTPRYLIKTRGQQVTLSCSPISGHRSVSWYQQTPGQGLQFLFEYFSETQRNKGNFPGRFSGRQFSNSRSEMNVSTLELGDSALYLCASSLVVSGRGSYEQYFGPGTRLTVT.

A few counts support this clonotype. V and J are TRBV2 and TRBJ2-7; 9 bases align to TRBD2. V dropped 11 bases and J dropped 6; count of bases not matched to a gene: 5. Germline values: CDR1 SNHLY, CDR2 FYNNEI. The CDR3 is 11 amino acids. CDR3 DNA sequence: TGTGCCGCCGCGGGGGGGGTCGAGCAGTACTTC. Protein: CAAAGGVEQYF.

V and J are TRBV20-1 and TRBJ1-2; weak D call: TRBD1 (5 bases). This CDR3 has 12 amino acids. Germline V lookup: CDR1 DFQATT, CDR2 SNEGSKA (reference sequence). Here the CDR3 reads CMLSPGAYGYTF. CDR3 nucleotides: TGCATGTTGAGTCCTGGGGCCTATGGCTACACCTTC.

The DNA of the CDR3 is TGTGCCAGCAGACCCACAGGGGTAAACATTCAGTACTTC. Encoded protein: CASRPTGVNIQYF. The chain joins TRBV12-3 or TRBV12-4 to TRBJ2-4, with 7 positions matching TRBD1. The CDR3 is 13 residues long. Unmatched junction bases numbered 5, after V lost 6 bases and J lost 6 bases.

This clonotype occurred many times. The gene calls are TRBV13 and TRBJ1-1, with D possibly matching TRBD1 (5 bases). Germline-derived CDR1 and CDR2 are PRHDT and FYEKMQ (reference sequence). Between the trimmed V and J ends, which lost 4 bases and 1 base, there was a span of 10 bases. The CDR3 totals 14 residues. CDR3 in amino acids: CASSSGTENTEAFF. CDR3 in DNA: TGTGCCAGCAGCTCCGGGACGGAGAACACTGAAGCTTTCTTT.

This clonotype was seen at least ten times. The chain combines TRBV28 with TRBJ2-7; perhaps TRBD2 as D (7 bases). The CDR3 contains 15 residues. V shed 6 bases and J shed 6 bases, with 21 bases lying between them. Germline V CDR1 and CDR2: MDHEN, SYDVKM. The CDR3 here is CASSQRGGLYSEQYF. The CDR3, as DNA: TGTGCCAGCAGCCAGAGGGGGGGGCTCTACTCCGAGCAGTACTTC.

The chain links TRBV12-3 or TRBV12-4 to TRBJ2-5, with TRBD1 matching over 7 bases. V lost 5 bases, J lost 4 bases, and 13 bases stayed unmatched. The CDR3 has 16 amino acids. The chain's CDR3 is CASSLSPTGLGETQYF. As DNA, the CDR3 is TGTGCCAGCAGTCTCTCCCCGACAGGGTTAGGAGAGACCCAGTACTTC.